This TCR beta chain was identified in a study of T-cell reconstitution after alpha-beta-depleted transplantation in children. General observations from the study: Hyperexpanded clones declined; after one year, newly produced T cells mostly supplied diversity. Surviving recipient T cells and thymic progenitors underlay high day-60 TCRbeta diversity in some patients. The study reportedly traced alpha-beta T cells about two months after transplant to several hundred expanded graft clones.

CDR1 is SGDLS, CDR2 YYNGEE, per germline. This CDR3 is 13 amino acids long. V lost 0 bases and J lost 8; bases outside the gene matches: 1. This clonotype was observed a few times. The antigen remains undetermined. As it was prepared, the TCRbeta library received unique molecular identifiers. Using its own MiXCR run on the PCR reads, TCRdb lists one record per CDR3 protein. Of 110,000 or so distinct CDR3 sequences detected, 5% to 7% appear once; the ten largest clones hold roughly 24%. Specimen: PBMCs, mostly from graft donor cells, collected 360 days after TCRalphabeta/CD19-depleted stem cell transplant. The clonotype originates from a male patient between 2 and 15 years old who had a stem cell transplant for acute lymphoblastic leukemia, so the T cells may come from the graft donor. V gene TRBV9 combines with J gene TRBJ2-1; 8 nucleotides match TRBD2. CDR3 in DNA: TGTGCCAGCAGCGTAGAACTAGCGGATGAGCAGTTCTTC. It yields the protein CASSVELADEQFF.